This T cell receptor (beta chain) originates from a study of PD-1 blockade in classical Hodgkin lymphoma. Germline V gene lookup returns CDR1 SGHTA and CDR2 FQGNSA. This CDR3 region has 13 residues. Trimming took 1 base from V and 3 from J, leaving 6 bases between them. Every patient had relapsed following autologous stem cell transplantation, and cohorts differed in brentuximab vedotin exposure. Sequencing used immunoSEQ multiplex PCR; TCRdb keeps in-frame clones, though not all of them. The profile covers some 60,000 clones, with around 90% appearing a single time and approximately 9.8% taken by the ten largest.

The sequence derives from a human donor with classical Hodgkin lymphoma. The sample was peripheral blood mononuclear cells (PBMCs), taken at baseline. The V call is TRBV7-2, the J call TRBJ1-1, with no clear D. The CDR3 nucleotides are TGTGCCAGCAGCTTAGAGGTTGACACTGAAGCTTTCTTT. This gives the protein CASSLEVDTEAFF.